Below, 26 T cell receptor beta chains from the same sample are listed, as sequenced in a study of shared clonotypes between healthy human individuals. TCRdb's copy holds only in-frame clones and misses some; the assay was immunoSEQ multiplex PCR. The sample gives around 1.4 million clones, about 98.5% of which show up once; about 0.4% is in the top ten. Sequenced sample: naive CD4+ T cells sorted from blood. The sample's subset: CD45RA+ positively selected. These receptors came from a man aged 25-40 years in good health.

J is TRBJ2-2 and V is TRBV5-5; tentatively, D is TRBD1 (6 bases). Trimming took off 4 bases at V and 3 bases at J, with 19 bases between the two ends. The CDR3 length is 17 residues. Per the germline V gene, CDR1 is SGHKS and CDR2 is YYEKEE (reference sequence). CDR3 protein: CASSLLRWGRDTGELFF. As DNA, the CDR3 is TGTGCCAGCAGCCTACTTCGCTGGGGGCGTGACACCGGGGAGCTGTTTTTT.

The gene calls are TRBV7-9 and TRBJ2-2; a possible D gene is TRBD1 (6 bases). The germline gives CDR1 SEHNR, CDR2 FQNEAQ (reference sequence). V lost 3 bases and J lost 0, with 8 bases in between. There are 15 residues in the CDR3. The CDR3 reads CASSLRTANTGELFF. In DNA form, the CDR3 reads TGTGCCAGCAGCTTGAGGACAGCGAACACCGGGGAGCTGTTTTTT. Together with reference TRBV7-9 and TRBJ2-2, the CDR3 gives the full variable domain: DTGVSQNPRHKITKRGQNVTFRCDPISEHNRLYWYRQTLGQGPEFLTYFQNEAQLEKSRLLSDRFSAERPKGSFSTLEIQRTEQGDSAMYLCASSLRTANTGELFFGEGSRLTVL.

The chain uses TRBV6-5 and TRBJ1-2; 9 bases match TRBD1. V was clipped by 5 bases and J by 3 bases; unmatched bases: 1. From germline, CDR1 is MNHEY and CDR2 SVGAGI. This CDR3 spans 13 amino acids. CDR3 nucleotides: TGTGCCAGCAGTCACAGGGGGCACTATGGCTACACCTTC. Its translation is CASSHRGHYGYTF.

The J gene is TRBJ2-3, the V gene TRBV10-3; unclear D gene. From germline, CDR1 is ENHRY and CDR2 SYGVKD. The V gene lost 2 bases and the J gene lost 6 bases, with 3 bases spanning the gap. CDR3 length equals 11 residues. CDR3 in amino acids: CAISEPDTQYF. DNA of the CDR3: TGTGCCATCAGTGAGCCGGATACGCAGTATTTT.

The chain employs TRBV7-9 and TRBJ1-4, with 7 bases identical to TRBD1. Looked up from germline, CDR1 is SEHNR and CDR2 is FQNEAQ (reference sequence). V was pared by 2 bases and J by 11 bases, with 11 bases of the junction left unmatched. The CDR3 runs to 15 residues. In DNA form, the CDR3 reads TGTGCCAGCAGCTTAAGCTCCCTTGACAGGGAGAAACTGTTTTTT. Amino acid sequence: CASSLSSLDREKLFF. Drawing the rest from reference TRBV7-9 and TRBJ1-4, the complete variable domain is DTGVSQNPRHKITKRGQNVTFRCDPISEHNRLYWYRQTLGQGPEFLTYFQNEAQLEKSRLLSDRFSAERPKGSFSTLEIQRTEQGDSAMYLCASSLSSLDREKLFFGSGTQLSVL.

V usage is TRBV27 and J usage is TRBJ1-1; TRBD1 is a possible D gene (5 bases). CDR1 and CDR2 from the germline V gene are MNHEY and SMNVEV (reference sequence). This CDR3 has 13 amino acids. V lost 4 bases and J 4 bases, leaving 10 bases between the germline ends. As DNA, the CDR3 is TGTGCCAGCAGTTCAGGGAGGGGCACTGAAGCTTTCTTT. Encoded protein: CASSSGRGTEAFF.

The chain couples TRBV7-9 to TRBJ1-5, with unresolved D. Germline-derived CDR1 and CDR2 are SEHNR and FQNEAQ (reference sequence). V shed 6 bases and J shed 5 bases, with 11 bases lying between them. CDR3 length: 13 amino acids. CDR3 residues: CASSFESYQPQHF. The CDR3 region has the DNA TGTGCCAGCAGTTTCGAGAGTTATCAGCCCCAGCATTTT.

The chain uses TRBV9 and TRBJ2-5; D could derive from TRBD1 or TRBD2 (5 bases each). Germline loops: CDR1 SGDLS, CDR2 YYNGEE. The length of the CDR3 is 16 residues. The ends were cut back, 0 bases at V and 5 bases at J, with 17 bases in the middle. The CDR3 DNA reads as TGTGCCAGCAGCGTAGGTTTGAGGGAGAGGGACGAGACCCAGTACTTC. Translating gives CASSVGLRERDETQYF. Using reference TRBV9 and TRBJ2-5 for the parts outside the CDR3, the full variable domain is DSGVTQTPKHLITATGQRVTLRCSPRSGDLSVYWYQQSLDQGLQFLIQYYNGEERAKGNILERFSAQQFPDLHSELNLSSLELGDSALYFCASSVGLRERDETQYFGPGTRLLVL.

Regarding this clone: Relative to the germline gene, one junction end is altered; a read error may explain this. The V call is TRBV2, the J call TRBJ2-5; D is unclear. CDR1 and CDR2 (germline): SNHLY, FYNNEI. The CDR3 totals 11 residues. Here the CDR3 reads CASSEFRPGNF. CDR3 nucleotides: TGTGCCAGCAGTGAATTCCGACCGGGCAACTTC.

The chain uses TRBV18 and TRBJ1-2; 10 nucleotides line up with TRBD1. Trimming took 3 bases from V and 6 from J; bases not matched to a gene: 19. This CDR3 has 19 amino acids. Per the germline V gene, CDR1 is KGHSH and CDR2 is LQKENI. CDR3 DNA sequence: TGTGCCAGCTCACCGACAACACCGGGACAGGGGTACGGTTTTGATGGCTACACCTTC. Translated, it gives CASSPTTPGQGYGFDGYTF.

DNA for the CDR3: TGTGCCAGCTCACTCGCGTGGACCGGGGAGCTGTTTTTT. Its translation: CASSLAWTGELFF. The V and J genes are TRBV18 and TRBJ2-2, with unresolved D. The germline V gene encodes CDR1 KGHSH and CDR2 LQKENI. This CDR3 is built from 13 residues. Trimming removed 4 bases from V and 5 bases from J, with 8 bases in between.

The chain couples TRBV12-5 to TRBJ2-1; no definite D call. Germline values: CDR1 LGHNT, CDR2 FRNRAP. V gave up 5 bases and J gave up 6 bases, with 11 bases separating them. The CDR3 totals 13 residues. The CDR3 is CASGTLGRNEQFF. For the CDR3, the DNA is TGTGCTAGTGGTACCCTTGGCCGCAATGAGCAGTTCTTC.

The chain is built from TRBV19 and TRBJ2-5; possible D gene TRBD2, 6 bases. Germline lookup yields CDR1 LNHDA and CDR2 SQIVND (reference sequence). Between the trimmed V and J ends, which lost 6 bases and 2 bases, there was a span of 10 bases. The CDR3 length is 13 residues. The CDR3, as DNA: TGTGCCAGTAGCGGGAGTCGGCAAGAGACCCAGTACTTC. Translating gives CASSGSRQETQYF.

In its sample, this clone was seen once. The chain carries TRBV2 and TRBJ1-3, with TRBD1 matching over 7 bases. This CDR3 is built from 16 residues. The germline CDR1 and CDR2 sequences are SNHLY and FYNNEI. The trim removed 7 bases at V and 0 bases at J, leaving 9 bases unmatched. The CDR3 coding sequence is TGTGCCAGCATGCGGAGGGGGCTACTCTCTGGAAACACCATATATTTT. It codes for CASMRRGLLSGNTIYF.

The gene calls are TRBV5-4 and TRBJ2-1; the D gene is possibly TRBD2 (6 bases). This CDR3 region has 17 residues. V dropped 1 base and J dropped 6 bases, with 20 bases sitting between them. CDR1 and CDR2 (germline): SGHNT, YYREEE (reference sequence). CDR3 sequence reads: CASSLPVGSLWANEQFF. The CDR3 DNA reads TGTGCCAGCAGCTTGCCAGTCGGGAGCCTCTGGGCCAATGAGCAGTTCTTC.

This chain uses TRBV28 with TRBJ1-2, with D unclear. The CDR3 is 15 amino acids. The V end was cut by 2 bases, the J end by 4 bases, with 14 bases between. Per germline, CDR1 MDHEN and CDR2 SYDVKM. The CDR3 region has the DNA TGTGCCAGCAGTTTAGGGGAAGGCTTGATCTATGGCTACACCTTC. This encodes CASSLGEGLIYGYTF.

This clone has only one observation. V and J are TRBV2 and TRBJ2-2, with TRBD2 as a possible D gene (6 bases). This CDR3 has 15 residues. Trimming removed 4 bases from V and 3 bases from J, with 12 bases in between. In germline, CDR1 is SNHLY, CDR2 FYNNEI. CDR3: CASSVLLAHTGELFF. CDR3 nucleotides: TGTGCCAGCAGTGTTTTACTAGCACACACCGGGGAGCTGTTTTTT. Drawing the rest from reference TRBV2 and TRBJ2-2, the complete variable domain is EPEVTQTPSHQVTQMGQEVILRCVPISNHLYFYWYRQILGQKVEFLVSFYNNEISEKSEIFDDQFSVERPDGSNFTLKIRSTKLEDSAMYFCASSVLLAHTGELFFGEGSRLTVL.

This clone appeared once. The chain is built from TRBV29-1 and TRBJ2-1; TRBD1 agrees at 8 bases. The CDR3 consists of 16 residues. The trim removed 5 bases at V and 3 bases at J, leaving 12 bases unmatched. Germline V CDR1 and CDR2: SQVTM, ANQGSEA. CDR3 sequence (DNA): TGCAGCGTTCATGGATTGAGGACAGGGATCTACAATGAGCAGTTCTTC. The encoded protein is CSVHGLRTGIYNEQFF.

The chain uses TRBV2 and TRBJ1-2, with TRBD1 as a possible D gene (5 bases). The V gene lost 4 bases and the J gene lost 7 bases, with 7 bases spanning the gap. CDR3 length equals 11 residues. Germline CDR1 and CDR2: SNHLY and FYNNEI. As DNA, the CDR3 is TGTGCCAGCAGTGGGGACGGTGGCTACACCTTC. This sequence encodes CASSGDGGYTF.

The chain is built from TRBV18 and TRBJ1-1; maybe TRBD1 (5 bases). Germline V CDR1 and CDR2: KGHSH, LQKENI. The CDR3 is made up of 14 amino acids. The V end lost 0 bases, the J end lost 6 bases, and 11 bases lay between the germline ends. This CDR3 is CASSPPGGVPEAFF. The DNA for the CDR3 is TGTGCCAGCTCACCACCGGGGGGGGTCCCTGAAGCTTTCTTT.

V usage is TRBV10-2 and J usage is TRBJ1-4; D gene ambiguous. This CDR3 is 13 amino acids long. Trimming took off 6 bases at V and 7 bases at J, with 12 bases between the two ends. The germline CDR1 and CDR2 sequences are WSHSY and SAAADI. CDR3 amino acids: CASSNKRGEKLFF. In DNA form, the CDR3 reads TGCGCCAGCAGCAACAAACGCGGTGAAAAACTGTTTTTT.

This chain links TRBV12-5 with TRBJ2-5; 9 bases line up with TRBD2. This CDR3 comprises 18 residues. The J segment lost 7 bases and the V segment lost 0 bases, leaving 15 bases of the junction unmatched. Per the germline V gene, CDR1 is LGHNT and CDR2 is FRNRAP. CDR3 in amino acids: CASGLVPIPGLALSTQYF. The CDR3, as DNA: TGTGCTAGTGGTTTGGTACCGATACCTGGACTAGCGTTGTCGACCCAGTACTTC.

This chain links TRBV5-1 with TRBJ2-2, with D perhaps matching TRBD2 (5 bases). Trimming pared 1 base from V and 5 bases from J, leaving 15 bases between. This CDR3 region has 16 residues. Germline V gene data show CDR1 as SGHRS and CDR2 as YFSETQ. The CDR3 is CASSLLSRLRTGELFF. In DNA form, the CDR3 reads TGCGCCAGCAGCTTGTTGTCCAGACTACGGACCGGGGAGCTGTTTTTT.

The V call is TRBV29-1, the J call TRBJ2-3; D is unclear. The germline V and J ends were trimmed by 6 bases and 4 bases, with 11 bases remaining between them. The CDR3 covers 12 residues. Germline V gene lookup returns CDR1 SQVTM and CDR2 ANQGSEA. CDR3 loop: CSVTPRADTQYF. The CDR3 region has the DNA TGCAGCGTCACCCCTAGGGCAGATACGCAGTATTTT.

The table lists this clone with a count of one. J is TRBJ2-1 and V is TRBV6-4; TRBD1 matches at 9 bases. Germline CDR1 reads MRHNA; CDR2 reads SNTAGT. J was trimmed by 6 bases and V by 8 bases; bases with no gene match: 11. The CDR3 length is 15 residues. CDR3 DNA sequence: TGTGCCAGCGCAATTTTGGGGACAGGGATCAATGAGCAGTTCTTC. It encodes CASAILGTGINEQFF.

The J gene is TRBJ2-1, the V gene TRBV5-1; possible D gene TRBD1, 5 bases. The CDR3 is 16 residues long. The germline CDR1 and CDR2 sequences are SGHRS and YFSETQ. Trimming removed 6 bases from V and 1 base from J, with 17 bases in between. CDR3 coding DNA: TGCGCCAGCAATATAGGGGATAGCCCATCCTACAATGAGCAGTTCTTC. Translated: CASNIGDSPSYNEQFF.